The present T cell receptor beta chain was sequenced within a study of CD8 T cells in ankylosing spondylitis. There are many counts of this clonotype. As yet, its antigen is unknown. From the 5' RACE reads, TCRdb called clonotypes with MiXCR, one entry per CDR3 protein. The sample has roughly 250,000 distinct CDR3 sequences; 8.6% are singletons. Findings and caveats of the study: Peripheral blood held disease-linked clones only at relatively low frequency, and these were CD8+. There was a TCR beta motif, made of eight highly homologous variants, that appeared characteristic of ankylosing spondylitis blood. A subset of motif variants has previously been described in the synovial fluid and blood of reactive arthritis.

The CDR3 is 17 amino acids. With 6 bases clipped from V and 2 bases from J, the junction kept 12 bases outside the gene matches. Germline CDR1 is MNHEY and CDR2 is SVGEGT. The receptor's source is a male donor with ankylosing spondylitis or in good health (not recorded which). Sequencing was performed on blood, either unsorted or a sorted T cell fraction (not recorded which). The genes are TRBV6-2 or TRBV6-3 and TRBJ2-1, with TRBD2 matching 8 bases. The CDR3 DNA reads TGTGCCAGCAGCCGACTCTCCACAGCGGGGGCCTACAATGAGCAGTTCTTC. Translating it yields CASSRLSTAGAYNEQFF.